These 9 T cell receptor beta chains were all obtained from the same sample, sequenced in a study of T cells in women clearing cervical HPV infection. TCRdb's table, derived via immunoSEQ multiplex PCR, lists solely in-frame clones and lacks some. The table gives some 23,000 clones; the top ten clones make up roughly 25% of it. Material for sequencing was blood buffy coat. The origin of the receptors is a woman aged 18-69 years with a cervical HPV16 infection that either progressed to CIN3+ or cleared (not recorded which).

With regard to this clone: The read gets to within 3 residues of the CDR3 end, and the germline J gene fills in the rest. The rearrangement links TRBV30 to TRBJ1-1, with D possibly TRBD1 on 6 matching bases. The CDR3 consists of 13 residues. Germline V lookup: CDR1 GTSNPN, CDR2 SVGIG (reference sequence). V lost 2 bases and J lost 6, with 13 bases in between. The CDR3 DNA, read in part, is TGTGCCTGGAGTCCGGACAGCGTGCCTGAA. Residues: CAWSPDSVPE. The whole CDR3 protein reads CAWSPDSVPEAFF.

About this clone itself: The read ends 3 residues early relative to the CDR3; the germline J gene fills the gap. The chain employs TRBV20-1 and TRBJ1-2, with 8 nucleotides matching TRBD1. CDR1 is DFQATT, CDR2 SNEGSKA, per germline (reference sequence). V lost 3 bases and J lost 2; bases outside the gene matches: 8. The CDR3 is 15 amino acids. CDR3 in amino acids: CSARELDRENYGYTF. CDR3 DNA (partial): TGCAGTGCTAGGGAACTGGACAGGGAGAACTATGGC.

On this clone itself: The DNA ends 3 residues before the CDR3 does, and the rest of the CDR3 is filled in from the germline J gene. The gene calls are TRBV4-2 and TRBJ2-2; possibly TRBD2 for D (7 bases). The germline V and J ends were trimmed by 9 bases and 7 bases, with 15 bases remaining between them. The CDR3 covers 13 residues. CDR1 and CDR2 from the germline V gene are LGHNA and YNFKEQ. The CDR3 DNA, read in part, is TGTGCCAGTCTAGGGGGGGGTATCGGGGAG. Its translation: CASLGGGIGE. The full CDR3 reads CASLGGGIGELFF.

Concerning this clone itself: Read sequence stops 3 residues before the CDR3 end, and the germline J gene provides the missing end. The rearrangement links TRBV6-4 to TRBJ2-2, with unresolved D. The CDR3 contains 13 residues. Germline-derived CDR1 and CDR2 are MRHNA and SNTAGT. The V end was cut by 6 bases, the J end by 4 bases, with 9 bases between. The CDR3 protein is CASRATSTGELFF. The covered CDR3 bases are TGTGCCAGCAGAGCGACGAGCACCGGGGAG.

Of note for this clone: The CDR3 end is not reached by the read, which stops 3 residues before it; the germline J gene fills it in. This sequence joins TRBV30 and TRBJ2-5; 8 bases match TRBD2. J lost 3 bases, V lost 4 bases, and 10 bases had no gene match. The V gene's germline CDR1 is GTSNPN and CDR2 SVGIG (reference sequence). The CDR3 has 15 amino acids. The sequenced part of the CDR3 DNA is TGTGCCTGGAAATTTTTTCGCGGGGGGAAAGAGACC. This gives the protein CAWKFFRGGKET. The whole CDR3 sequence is CAWKFFRGGKETQYF.

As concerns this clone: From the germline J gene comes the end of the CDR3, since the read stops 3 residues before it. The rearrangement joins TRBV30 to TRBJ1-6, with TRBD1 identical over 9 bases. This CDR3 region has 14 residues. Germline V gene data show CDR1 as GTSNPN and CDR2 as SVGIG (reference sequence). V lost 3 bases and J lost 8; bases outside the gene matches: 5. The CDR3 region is CAWRRTGEDSPLHF. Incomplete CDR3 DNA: TGTGCCTGGAGACGGACAGGGGAAGATTCACCC. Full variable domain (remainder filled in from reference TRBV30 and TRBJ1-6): SQTIHQWPATLVQPVGSPLSLECTVEGTSNPNLYWYRQAAGRGLQLLFYSVGIGQISSEVPQNLSASRPQDRQFILSSKKLLLSDSGFYLCAWRRTGEDSPLHFGNGTRLTVT.

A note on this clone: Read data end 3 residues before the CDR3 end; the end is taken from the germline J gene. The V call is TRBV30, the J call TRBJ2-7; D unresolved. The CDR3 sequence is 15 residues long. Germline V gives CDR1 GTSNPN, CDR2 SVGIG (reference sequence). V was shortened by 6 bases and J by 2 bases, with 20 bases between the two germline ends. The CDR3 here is CACSKETVGTYEQYF. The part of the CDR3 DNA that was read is TGTGCCTGCTCAAAGGAAACAGTCGGTACCTACGAG. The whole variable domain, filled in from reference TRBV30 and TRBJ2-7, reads SQTIHQWPATLVQPVGSPLSLECTVEGTSNPNLYWYRQAAGRGLQLLFYSVGIGQISSEVPQNLSASRPQDRQFILSSKKLLLSDSGFYLCACSKETVGTYEQYFGPGTRLTVT.

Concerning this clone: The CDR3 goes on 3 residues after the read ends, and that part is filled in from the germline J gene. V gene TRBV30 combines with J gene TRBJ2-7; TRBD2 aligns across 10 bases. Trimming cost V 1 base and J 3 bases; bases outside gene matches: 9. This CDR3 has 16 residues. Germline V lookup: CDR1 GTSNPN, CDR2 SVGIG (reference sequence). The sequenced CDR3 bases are TGTGCCTGGAGTGCCCCCGGGACTAGCGCTCTCTACGAG. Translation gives CAWSAPGTSALYE. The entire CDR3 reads CAWSAPGTSALYEQYF.

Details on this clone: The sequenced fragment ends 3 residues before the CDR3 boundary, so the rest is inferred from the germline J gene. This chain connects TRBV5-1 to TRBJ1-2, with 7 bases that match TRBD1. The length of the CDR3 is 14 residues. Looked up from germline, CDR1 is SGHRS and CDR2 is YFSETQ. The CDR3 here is CASSPATGVETYTF. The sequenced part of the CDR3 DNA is TGCGCCAGCAGCCCCGCAACAGGGGTGGAGACC.